This T cell receptor beta chain originates from a study of OX40 agonist ivuxolimab in advanced cancers. The overall study: Mean age approximately 66 years, range about 23 to 79; 82.7% male. General study points: Among the lowest peripheral clonal expansion occurred in 0.1-3.0 mg/kg partial responders.

Between the trimmed V and J ends, which lost 3 bases and 8 bases, there was a span of 16 bases. CDR3 size: 14 residues. Per the germline V gene, CDR1 is SGHDN and CDR2 is FVKESK. In regard to this clone: What it binds is not known.

Some clones are missing from TCRdb's copy, which holds only in-frame ones; the method was immunoSEQ multiplex PCR. The repertoire holds about 46,000 clones, with about nine tenths as singletons. The sequence was collected from an adult with an advanced solid tumor such as melanoma, head and neck, liver or kidney cancer. The V gene is TRBV14, the J gene TRBJ1-2; tentatively, D is TRBD1 (5 bases). This sample comprised CD4+ or CD8+ T cells sorted from blood, obtained in a trial of the OX40 agonist ivuxolimab. The CDR3 protein is CASSQRQGGGGYTF. CDR3 DNA sequence: TGTGCCAGCAGCCAGCGCCAGGGAGGAGGGGGCTACACCTTC.